These 7 T cell receptor beta chains came from one sample sequenced in a study of T cell clonality in common variable immunodeficiency. Profiled with immunoSEQ multiplex PCR; TCRdb holds only in-frame clones, not every one. The sample contains fewer than 55,000 clones, none of them singletons. Specimen: peripheral blood mononuclear cells. The receptors derive from a person aged 18-70 years in good health.

This clone was recorded many times. Read coverage stops 3 residues before the CDR3 terminus; the germline J gene supplies the remainder. The chain is built from TRBV19 and TRBJ1-5; no clear D gene. The germline V and J ends were trimmed by 6 bases and 4 bases, with 7 bases remaining between them. The CDR3 is made up of 12 amino acids. Germline-derived CDR1 and CDR2 are LNHDA and SQIVND (reference sequence). CDR3 DNA, as far as it was read: TGTGCCAGTAGGCCAGAGAATCAGCCC. It translates to CASRPENQP. The full CDR3 reads CASRPENQPQHF.

This clone was recorded at least ten times. The read terminates 3 residues ahead of where the CDR3 ends, so the germline J gene completes it. This chain uses TRBV20-1 with TRBJ2-3; 10 bases fit TRBD1. The trim removed 4 bases at V and 7 bases at J, leaving 11 bases unmatched. The CDR3 loop spans 15 amino acids. In germline, CDR1 is DFQATT, CDR2 SNEGSKA (reference sequence). The CDR3 DNA, read in part, is TGCAGTGCTAAACCGGGACAGGGGAGTTTGAATACG. It is translated as CSAKPGQGSLNT. The complete CDR3 protein is CSAKPGQGSLNTQYF.

This clone was observed at least ten times. The DNA ends 3 residues before the CDR3 does, and the rest of the CDR3 is filled in from the germline J gene. This chain links TRBV6-1 with TRBJ2-7; 10 positions agree with TRBD2. Germline V gene data show CDR1 as MNHNS and CDR2 as SASEGT. V was pared by 4 bases and J by 2 bases, with 5 bases of the junction left unmatched. CDR3 length: 15 residues. Incomplete CDR3 DNA: TGTGCCAGCAGTGTCGGACTAGCGGCCACCTACGAG. Encoded protein: CASSVGLAATYE. Given in full, the CDR3 is CASSVGLAATYEQYF.

This clone was found a few times. The read finishes 3 residues shy of the CDR3 end, and the germline J gene is used to complete it. The gene calls are TRBV18 and TRBJ1-3; TRBD1 might be the D (5 bases). CDR3 length equals 15 residues. Germline values: CDR1 KGHSH, CDR2 LQKENI. V dropped 6 bases and J dropped 4 bases, with 16 bases sitting between them. CDR3 DNA (partial): TGTGCCAGCTCCTCATCGCAGGGTTCGGGAAACACC. It translates to CASSSSQGSGNT. The full CDR3 sequence reads CASSSSQGSGNTIYF.

This clone was seen repeatedly, ten times or more. Read sequence stops 3 residues before the CDR3 end, and the germline J gene provides the missing end. V gene TRBV19 combines with J gene TRBJ1-1; possible D gene TRBD1, 6 bases. Trimming took off 5 bases at V and 7 bases at J, with 11 bases between the two ends. Germline V gene lookup returns CDR1 LNHDA and CDR2 SQIVND (reference sequence). This CDR3 contains 12 residues. CDR3 DNA, as far as it was read: TGTGCCAGTAGTGGGGGACACAATGAA. Translation gives CASSGGHNE. The whole CDR3 region reads CASSGGHNEAFF.

Worth noting for this clone: The CDR3 goes on 3 residues after the read ends, and that part is filled in from the germline J gene. The rearrangement links TRBV18 to TRBJ1-2; 8 nucleotides align to TRBD1. Germline V gene data show CDR1 as KGHSH and CDR2 as LQKENI. The CDR3 contains 14 residues. Partial CDR3 DNA: TGTGCCAGCTCACCGCAGGGGGCACCCTACGAC. Protein: CASSPQGAPYD. The full CDR3 is CASSPQGAPYDYTF. Supplemented by reference TRBV18 and TRBJ1-2, the full variable domain reads NAGVMQNPRHLVRRRGQEARLRCSPMKGHSHVYWYRQLPEEGLKFMVYLQKENIIDESGMPKERFSAEFPKEGPSILRIQQVVRGDSAAYFCASSPQGAPYDYTFGSGTRLTVV.

This clone was recorded many times. The read is 3 residues too short to cover the CDR3 end, so that end is filled in from the germline J gene. The rearrangement joins TRBV7-2 to TRBJ2-5, with D possibly matching TRBD2 (6 bases). There are 14 residues in the CDR3. Trimming removed 5 bases from V and 5 bases from J, with 15 bases in between. Germline V gives CDR1 SGHTA, CDR2 FQGNSA. CDR3 DNA (partial): TGTGCCAGCAGCCTGTTCGGGGGTAGGGAGACC. Amino acid sequence: CASSLFGGRET. Given in full, the CDR3 is CASSLFGGRETQYF. The complete variable domain, with remaining parts taken from reference TRBV7-2 and TRBJ2-5, reads GAGVSQSPSNKVTEKGKDVELRCDPISGHTALYWYRQSLGQGLEFLIYFQGNSAPDKSGLPSDRFSAERTGGSVSTLTIQRTQQEDSAVYLCASSLFGGRETQYFGPGTRLLVL.